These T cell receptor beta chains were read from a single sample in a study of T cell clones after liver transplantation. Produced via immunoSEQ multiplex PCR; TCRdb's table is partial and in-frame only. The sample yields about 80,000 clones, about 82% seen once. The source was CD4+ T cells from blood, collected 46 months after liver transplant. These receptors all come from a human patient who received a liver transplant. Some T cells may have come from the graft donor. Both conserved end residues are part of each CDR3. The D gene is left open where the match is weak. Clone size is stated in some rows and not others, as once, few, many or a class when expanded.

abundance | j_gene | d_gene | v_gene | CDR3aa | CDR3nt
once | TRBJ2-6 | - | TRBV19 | CASSMGSRVAGANVLTF | TGTGCCAGTAGTATGGGGAGCAGGGTAGCTGGGGCCAACGTCCTGACTTTC
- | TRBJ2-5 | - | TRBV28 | CASSLYGGRLETQYF | TGTGCCAGCAGTTTATACGGGGGGCGCCTTGAGACCCAGTACTTC
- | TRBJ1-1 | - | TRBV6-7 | CASSYGNETKNTEAFF | TGTGCCAGCAGTTACGGGAACGAGACAAAGAACACTGAAGCTTTCTTT
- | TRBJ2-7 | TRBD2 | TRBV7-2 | CASSYKGGTSGRIYEQYF | TGTGCCAGCAGCTACAAGGGGGGGACTAGCGGGAGAATCTACGAGCAGTACTTC
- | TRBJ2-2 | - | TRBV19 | CASNLNTGELFF | TGTGCCAGTAATCTCAACACCGGGGAGCTGTTTTTT
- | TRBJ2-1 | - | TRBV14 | CASSRRLAVSSYNEQFF | TGTGCCAGCAGCCGACGCTTAGCGGTATCCTCCTACAATGAGCAGTTCTTC
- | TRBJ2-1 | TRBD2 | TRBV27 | CASSPVSGRANEQFF | TGTGCCAGCAGTCCAGTGAGCGGGAGGGCCAATGAGCAGTTCTTC
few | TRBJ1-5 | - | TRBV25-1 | CASSNTGSNQPQHF | TGTGCCAGCAGTAATACAGGGTCCAATCAGCCCCAGCATTTT
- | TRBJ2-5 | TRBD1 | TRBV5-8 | CASSLAGTGPKETQYF | TGTGCCAGCAGCTTGGCCGGGACAGGGCCCAAAGAGACCCAGTACTTC
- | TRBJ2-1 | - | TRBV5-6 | CASSYEGGGSSYNEQFF | TGTGCCAGCAGCTACGAGGGCGGGGGCAGCTCCTACAATGAGCAGTTCTTC
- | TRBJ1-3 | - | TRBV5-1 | CASSLGQGSSGNTIYF | TGCGCCAGCAGCTTGGGCCAGGGGAGCTCTGGAAACACCATATATTTT
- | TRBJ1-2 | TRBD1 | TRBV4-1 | CASSQDWSTGVGYTF | TGCGCCAGCAGCCAAGATTGGTCGACAGGGGTAGGCTACACCTTC
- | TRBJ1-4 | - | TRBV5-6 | CASSRLGYREEKLFF | TGTGCCAGCAGTCGGCTTGGGTACAGGGAGGAAAAACTGTTTTTT
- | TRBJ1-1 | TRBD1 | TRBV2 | CASSEQGAFENTEAFF | TGTGCCAGCAGTGAACAGGGGGCGTTCGAGAACACTGAAGCTTTCTTT
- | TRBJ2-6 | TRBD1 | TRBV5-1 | CASSLEGTVLSGANVLTF | TGCGCCAGCAGCTTGGAAGGGACAGTTCTCTCTGGGGCCAACGTCCTGACTTTC
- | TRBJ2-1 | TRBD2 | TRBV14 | CASSRPGTSGNNEQFF | TGTGCCAGCAGCCGCCCTGGGACTAGCGGGAACAATGAGCAGTTCTTC
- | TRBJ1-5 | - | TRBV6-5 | CASSDPIQPQHF | TGTGCCAGCAGTGACCCTATTCAGCCCCAGCATTTT
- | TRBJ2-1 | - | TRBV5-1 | CASSLLRDPYNEQFF | TGCGCCAGCAGCTTGTTACGGGATCCCTACAATGAGCAGTTCTTC
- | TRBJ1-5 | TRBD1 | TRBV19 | CASTRQGGQPQHF | TGTGCCAGTACCCGACAGGGCGGCCAGCCCCAGCATTTT
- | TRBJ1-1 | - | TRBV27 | CASSSLGLGF | TGTGCCAGCAGTTCCCTGGGCCTAGGTTTT
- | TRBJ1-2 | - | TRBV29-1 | CISFAHYGYTF | TGCATCTCCTTTGCGCACTATGGCTACACCTTC
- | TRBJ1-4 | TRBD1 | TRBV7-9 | CASSLGTAGQLNEKLFF | TGTGCCAGCAGCTTAGGAACAGCGGGACAGCTAAATGAAAAACTGTTTTTT
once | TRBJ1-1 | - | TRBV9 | CASSGGWGLDTEAFF | TGTGCCAGCAGCGGGGGATGGGGTTTGGACACTGAAGCTTTCTTT
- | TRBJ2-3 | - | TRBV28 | CASSPPTDTQYF | TGTGCCAGCAGTCCCCCCACAGATACGCAGTATTTT
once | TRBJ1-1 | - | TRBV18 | CASSPRRASSEAFF | TGTGCCAGCTCACCCCGCAGGGCTAGCTCTGAAGCTTTCTTT
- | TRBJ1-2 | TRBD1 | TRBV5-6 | CASSFGQGDGYTF | TGTGCCAGCAGCTTCGGACAGGGGGATGGCTACACCTTC
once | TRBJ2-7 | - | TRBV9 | CASSVVPSASYEQYF | TGTGCCAGCAGCGTAGTACCGAGCGCTTCCTACGAGCAGTACTTC
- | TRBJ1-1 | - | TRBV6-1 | CASSLHPLNTEAFF | TGTGCCAGCAGCCTACATCCGTTGAACACTGAAGCTTTCTTT
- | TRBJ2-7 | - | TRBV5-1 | CASMRHPGYEQYF | TGCGCCAGCATGAGGCATCCGGGGTACGAGCAGTACTTC
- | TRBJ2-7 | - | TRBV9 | CASSVGLMRGYEQYF | TGTGCCAGCAGCGTAGGTTTGATGAGGGGTTACGAGCAGTACTTC
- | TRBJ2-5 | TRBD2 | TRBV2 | CASSAVLAKETQYF | TGTGCCAGCAGTGCGGTACTAGCGAAAGAGACCCAGTACTTC
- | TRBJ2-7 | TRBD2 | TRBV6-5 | CASRQTPSGPTPQYF | TGTGCCAGCAGACAAACACCTAGCGGGCCTACTCCGCAGTACTTC